Each of the 28 T cell receptor beta chains below was sequenced from the same sample in a study of early T cells in non-severe SARS-CoV-2 infection. TCRdb reprocessed the 5' RACE reads via MiXCR and lists one record per CDR3 protein. Here the sample spans fewer than 65,000 distinct CDR3 sequences, less than 10% being singletons. Sample: whole blood. These receptor sequences come from an adult who was a healthcare worker with PCR-confirmed SARS-CoV-2 infection or an uninfected control (not recorded which).

This clonotype was seen a few times. The chain carries TRBV6-1 and TRBJ1-1; D is unclear. The V end lost 6 bases, the J end lost 1 base, and 3 bases lay between the germline ends. CDR1 and CDR2 from the germline V gene are MNHNS and SASEGT. The CDR3 is made up of 11 amino acids. Here the CDR3 DNA reads TGTGCCAGCAGCGGGAACACTGAAGCTTTCTTT. Translated: CASSGNTEAFF.

This clonotype was observed at least ten times. The chain links TRBV12-3 or TRBV12-4 to TRBJ2-1; D may be TRBD1 (6 bases). Between the trimmed V and J ends, which lost 6 bases and 8 bases, there was a span of 14 bases. The CDR3 runs to 13 residues. Written as DNA, the CDR3 is TGTGCCAGCAGCTACAAACAGGGATATGAGCAGTTCTTC. Protein: CASSYKQGYEQFF.

V and J are TRBV5-4 and TRBJ2-7; 8 bases fit TRBD1. Losses at the gene ends were 4 bases for V and 6 bases for J; bases not matched to a gene: 12. From germline, CDR1 is SGHNT and CDR2 YYREEE (reference sequence). The CDR3 has 15 residues. The DNA for the CDR3 is TGTGCCAGCAGCCCGGGACAGGATCCTCACTGCGAGCAGTACGTC. Translated, it gives CASSPGQDPHCEQYV.

Many counts were recorded for this clonotype. V gene TRBV2 combines with J gene TRBJ2-7; D may be TRBD2 (5 bases). There are 13 residues in the CDR3. Trimming stripped 7 bases from V and 7 bases from J, with 17 bases between. CDR1 is SNHLY and CDR2 is FYNNEI in the germline V gene. The CDR3 DNA sequence: TGTGCCAGCAATCCGGGAATAGTTGGGGAGCAGTACGTC. Encoded protein: CASNPGIVGEQYV.

On this clonotype itself: One end of the junction is discordant with germline, which a read error may explain. The chain links TRBV10-1 to TRBJ1-3, with 8 bases matching TRBD1. From germline, CDR1 is WNHNN and CDR2 SYGVQD (reference sequence). The CDR3 consists of 16 residues. CDR3 region: CASMPGTGISENTIYF. CDR3 bases: TGCGCCAGCATGCCGGGGACAGGCATTTCTGAAAACACCATATATTTT.

V usage is TRBV12-5 and J usage is TRBJ2-1; 7 nucleotides align to TRBD1. V trimming: 5 bases; J trimming: 10 bases; junction bases outside the gene matches: 11. The CDR3 is 14 residues long. The germline CDR1 and CDR2 sequences are LGHNT and FRNRAP. CDR3 nucleotides: TGTGCTAGTGGTCCCGGACAGGCCCCGTGGGAGCAGTTCTTC. Translating gives CASGPGQAPWEQFF.

The table lists this clonotype with many counts. This chain links TRBV18 with TRBJ2-2; maybe TRBD1 (5 bases). Germline assignment: CDR1 KGHSH and CDR2 LQKENI. With 4 bases removed from V and 0 bases from J, the gap between germline ends came to 9 bases. The CDR3 length is 15 residues. As DNA, the CDR3 is TGTGCCAGCTCACTTGACAGAGCGAACACCGGGGAGCTGTTTTTT. It is translated as CASSLDRANTGELFF.

This clonotype has at least ten counts. The J gene is TRBJ1-2, the V gene TRBV27; D perhaps matches TRBD1 (5 bases). V was trimmed by 5 bases and J by 4 bases, leaving 8 bases between them. The CDR3 spans 12 residues. CDR1 is MNHEY, CDR2 SMNVEV, per germline (reference sequence). The DNA of the CDR3 is TGTGCCAGCAGTCTGCAGGGCTATGGCTACACCTTC. This gives the protein CASSLQGYGYTF.

The chain links TRBV5-1 to TRBJ2-3; 13 bases are shared with TRBD2. V lost 3 bases, J lost 3 bases, and 4 bases stayed unmatched. The CDR3 spans 16 residues. Germline CDR1 is SGHRS and CDR2 is YFSETQ. This CDR3 reads CASSWRTSGGTDTQYF. CDR3 bases: TGCGCCAGCAGCTGGAGGACTAGCGGGGGAACAGATACGCAGTATTTT.

This clonotype was counted ten times or more. The chain has TRBV21-1 and TRBJ2-7. TRBV21-1 is tagged as a pseudogene. CDR3 length: 13 residues. For the CDR3, the DNA is TGTGCCAGCAGCAAAGCAGGGTCCTACGAGCAGTACGTC. Protein sequence: CASSKAGSYEQYV.

This clonotype was seen a handful of times. The chain is built from TRBV21-1 and TRBJ2-7; no DNA check was done on the table's D call, TRBD1. TRBV21-1 is tagged as a pseudogene. This CDR3 has 16 residues. The CDR3 sequence: CASSFRGGQGNYEQYV. CDR3 nucleotides: TGTGCCAGCAGCTTCCGCGGGGGACAGGGTAACTACGAGCAGTACGTC.

This clonotype was seen a handful of times. The rearrangement uses TRBV5-5 and TRBJ2-3; D gene uncertain. CDR1 SGHKS and CDR2 YYEKEE come from the germline V gene (reference sequence). There are 11 residues in the CDR3. V lost 2 bases and J 5 bases, leaving 3 bases between the germline ends. As DNA, the CDR3 is TGTGCCAGCAGCTTTGGAGATACGCAGTATTTT. Its translation is CASSFGDTQYF. The variable domain in full, with the rest retrieved from reference TRBV5-5 and TRBJ2-3, is DAGVTQSPTHLIKTRGQQVTLRCSPISGHKSVSWYQQVLGQGPQFIFQYYEKEERGRGNFPDRFSARQFPNYSSELNVNALLLGDSALYLCASSFGDTQYFGPGTRLTVL.

This chain links TRBV19 with TRBJ1-1; D not certain. CDR3 size: 11 residues. From germline, CDR1 is LNHDA and CDR2 SQIVND (reference sequence). Trimming shortened V by 3 bases and J by 7 bases, and 6 bases separated the two germline ends. Here the CDR3 DNA reads TGTGCCAGTAGTATCCGCCGTGAAGCTTTCTTT. This gives the protein CASSIRREAFF.

A note on this clonotype: Given a much more abundant clone one base away, this may be a read error. The chain is built from TRBV11-2 and TRBJ2-5; D ambiguous. The CDR3 length is 11 residues. Germline values: CDR1 SGHAT, CDR2 FQNNGV. The CDR3, as DNA: TGTGCCAGCAGCTTATCAGAGACCCGGTACTTC. Protein: CASSLSETRYF.

V and J are TRBV7-9 and TRBJ1-2; the D is unclear. Trimming pared 4 bases from V and 4 bases from J, leaving 16 bases between. Germline lookup yields CDR1 SEHNR and CDR2 FQNEAQ (reference sequence). There are 15 residues in the CDR3. As DNA, the CDR3 is TGTGCCAGCAGCTCCACCGGGTATGTGCGCTATGGCTACACCTTC. This gives the protein CASSSTGYVRYGYTF.

This clonotype has more than one count but fewer than ten. This chain connects TRBV12-5 to TRBJ2-6; D gene unclear. This CDR3 is built from 15 residues. The V end lost 7 bases, the J end lost 0 bases, and 10 bases lay between the germline ends. CDR1 and CDR2 from the germline V gene are LGHNT and FRNRAP. The CDR3 coding sequence is TGTGCTAGTGCCAAAGCCCTCTCTGGGGCCAACGTCCTGACTTTC. This encodes CASAKALSGANVLTF.

This clonotype showed up many times. This chain uses TRBV5-1 with TRBJ2-5, with D perhaps matching TRBD1 (6 bases). This CDR3 has 13 residues. Germline V lookup: CDR1 SGHRS, CDR2 YFSETQ. V dropped 4 bases and J dropped 5 bases, with 12 bases sitting between them. The CDR3 spells CASSKQGAETQYF. In nucleotides, the CDR3 is TGCGCCAGCAGCAAACAGGGAGCGGAGACCCAGTACTTC.

In its sample, this clonotype was seen many times. The V call is TRBV24-1, the J call TRBJ2-3; weak D call: TRBD2 (5 bases). From germline, CDR1 is KGHDR and CDR2 SFDVKD. The CDR3 is made up of 12 amino acids. V was clipped by 3 bases and J by 6 bases, with 6 bases between them. The DNA of the CDR3 is TGTGCCACCAGTGATGGAGGTGATACGCAGTATTTT. This translates into CATSDGGDTQYF.

The V call is TRBV14, the J call TRBJ2-1, with a tentative D call TRBD1 (7 bases). Trimming left V 0 bases short and J 2 bases short, with 11 bases between. From germline, CDR1 is SGHDN and CDR2 FVKESK. The CDR3 loop spans 16 amino acids. The CDR3 sequence: CASSQDPRGAYNEQFF. CDR3 DNA: TGTGCCAGCAGCCAAGACCCCAGGGGGGCCTACAATGAGCAGTTCTTC. The variable domain in full, completed from reference TRBV14 and TRBJ2-1, reads EAGVTQFPSHSVIEKGQTVTLRCDPISGHDNLYWYRRVMGKEIKFLLHFVKESKQDESGMPNNRFLAERTGGTYSTLKVQPAELEDSGVYFCASSQDPRGAYNEQFFGPGTRLTVL.

This clonotype came up a few times. The chain carries TRBV6-5 and TRBJ1-5; D remains unclear. From germline, CDR1 is MNHEY and CDR2 SVGAGI. Trimming stripped 6 bases from V and 5 bases from J, with 14 bases between. This CDR3 is 14 amino acids long. As DNA, the CDR3 is TGTGCCAGCAGGTCCCTTTCGAGGGATCAGCCCCAGCATTTT. Translating it yields CASRSLSRDQPQHF.

The chain joins TRBV2 to TRBJ2-3; D perhaps matches TRBD1 (6 bases). This CDR3 region has 13 residues. Trimming shortened V by 3 bases and J by 6 bases, and 10 bases separated the two germline ends. From germline, CDR1 is SNHLY and CDR2 FYNNEI. CDR3 coding DNA: TGTGCCAGCAGTGACTTGGGGGCCGATACGCAGTATTTT. Its translation is CASSDLGADTQYF. The full variable domain, completed using reference TRBV2 and TRBJ2-3, is EPEVTQTPSHQVTQMGQEVILRCVPISNHLYFYWYRQILGQKVEFLVSFYNNEISEKSEIFDDQFSVERPDGSNFTLKIRSTKLEDSAMYFCASSDLGADTQYFGPGTRLTVL.

This clonotype was picked up a small number of times. CDR3 in DNA: TGTGCCAGCAGTTCGACAGTTGGGGACACTGAAGCTTTCTTT. This translates into CASSSTVGDTEAFF. The chain has TRBV6-5 and TRBJ1-1, with a weak D call TRBD1 (5 bases). Germline lookup yields CDR1 MNHEY and CDR2 SVGAGI. This CDR3 has 14 residues. V was cut by 4 bases and J by 3 bases, with 12 bases left in between.

The gene calls are TRBV24-1 and TRBJ1-5; D ambiguous. Trimming took off 2 bases at V and 8 bases at J, with 15 bases between the two ends. The CDR3 length is 15 residues. The germline CDR1 and CDR2 sequences are KGHDR and SFDVKD. The chain's CDR3 is CATSDSDPGLKPQHF. CDR3 bases: TGTGCCACCAGTGATTCCGACCCGGGTTTAAAGCCCCAGCATTTT.

This clonotype was found many times. The chain is built from TRBV7-3 and TRBJ2-3; D is possibly TRBD2 (5 bases). Germline V gene lookup returns CDR1 SGHTA and CDR2 FQGTGA. The V gene lost 1 base and the J gene lost 2 bases, with 7 bases spanning the gap. The CDR3 has 14 residues. The CDR3 reads CASSLSGYTDTQYF. Written as DNA, the CDR3 is TGTGCCAGCAGCTTAAGCGGGTACACAGATACGCAGTATTTT.

This rearrangement joins TRBV19 to TRBJ2-3; 9 bases align to TRBD1. V trimming: 9 bases; J trimming: 5 bases; junction bases outside the gene matches: 12. Germline loops: CDR1 LNHDA, CDR2 SQIVND (reference sequence). This CDR3 has 15 residues. CDR3: CASQRTGGRGDTQYF. For the CDR3, the DNA is TGTGCCAGCCAAAGAACAGGGGGCCGGGGAGATACGCAGTATTTT.

The chain couples TRBV20-1 to TRBJ1-1; TRBD1 matches 11 bases. The CDR3 runs 16 residues. Germline V gene lookup returns CDR1 DFQATT and CDR2 SNEGSKA (reference sequence). The V segment lost 4 bases and the J segment 3 bases; nucleotides outside the gene matches: 10. CDR3 in amino acids: CSAKRGTGGSDTEAFF. The CDR3, as DNA: TGCAGTGCTAAACGGGGGACAGGGGGTAGCGACACTGAAGCTTTCTTT.

This clonotype has only a few counts. The CDR3 DNA reads TGTGCCAGCAGTTTGAGGCAGGCCTATGGCTACACCTTC. Its translation: CASSLRQAYGYTF. The chain couples TRBV27 to TRBJ1-2; no reliable D call. There are 13 residues in the CDR3. Germline-derived CDR1 and CDR2 are MNHEY and SMNVEV (reference sequence). Trimming took off 3 bases at V and 4 bases at J, with 9 bases between the two ends.

This clonotype was recorded many times. The rearrangement links TRBV5-4 to TRBJ1-1; D remains ambiguous. CDR1 SGHNT and CDR2 YYREEE come from the germline V gene (reference sequence). Trimming removed 1 base from V and 3 bases from J, with 4 bases in between. CDR3 length: 12 residues. The CDR3: CASSLQDTEAFF. CDR3 bases: TGTGCCAGCAGCTTGCAGGACACTGAAGCTTTCTTT.